This T cell receptor beta chain derives from a study of blood T cell repertoires in COVID-19. The overall study: Collection of acute and convalescent COVID-19 samples took place in the United States, Italy and Spain. PBMCs, B-cell-depleted T cells, or T cells provided the cDNA or gDNA that made up the material.

The V gene's germline CDR1 is MNHEY and CDR2 SMNVEV (reference sequence). The V end was cut by 4 bases, the J end by 7 bases, with 10 bases between. The CDR3 is 13 amino acids. In the original workflow: Reference gene primer amplification in the assay estimated nucleated cell counts. Measured with immunoSEQ multiplex PCR; TCRdb has only the in-frame clones, and not every one. V and J calls plus clone size are reproduced from that table; the DNA served to infer D and trimming. The data show 200,000 to 300,000 clones, with 83% seen just once and more than 5.5% held by the top ten. The sequencing input was peripheral blood. This chain connects TRBV27 to TRBJ2-2, with a possible D match to TRBD2 (6 bases). The sequence was obtained from a human donor in a cohort sampled during active COVID-19. CDR3: CASSWGVRGELFF. CDR3 nucleotide sequence: TGTGCCAGCAGTTGGGGGGTTCGCGGGGAGCTGTTTTTT.